One T cell receptor beta chain is described in this entry. The record originates from a study of cytomegalovirus exposure and HLA in healthy donors. This table comes from immunoSEQ multiplex PCR, and its TCRdb copy is limited to in-frame clones, with some not included. Of 150,000 to 200,000 clones listed, 84% are singletons. The sequenced material came from PBMCs. This sequence was found in a man aged 25 to 40 in good health and CMV-seropositive.

The CDR3 region has the DNA TGTGCCAGCAGCCATGGGGGGAAATCGCCCAGAACTAACTATGGCTACACCTTC. Its protein is CASSHGGKSPRTNYGYTF. The V call is TRBV9, the J call TRBJ1-2, with D tentatively TRBD1 (5 bases). Looked up from germline, CDR1 is SGDLS and CDR2 is YYNGEE. The CDR3 spans 18 residues. V dropped 4 bases and J dropped 0 bases, with 22 bases sitting between them.